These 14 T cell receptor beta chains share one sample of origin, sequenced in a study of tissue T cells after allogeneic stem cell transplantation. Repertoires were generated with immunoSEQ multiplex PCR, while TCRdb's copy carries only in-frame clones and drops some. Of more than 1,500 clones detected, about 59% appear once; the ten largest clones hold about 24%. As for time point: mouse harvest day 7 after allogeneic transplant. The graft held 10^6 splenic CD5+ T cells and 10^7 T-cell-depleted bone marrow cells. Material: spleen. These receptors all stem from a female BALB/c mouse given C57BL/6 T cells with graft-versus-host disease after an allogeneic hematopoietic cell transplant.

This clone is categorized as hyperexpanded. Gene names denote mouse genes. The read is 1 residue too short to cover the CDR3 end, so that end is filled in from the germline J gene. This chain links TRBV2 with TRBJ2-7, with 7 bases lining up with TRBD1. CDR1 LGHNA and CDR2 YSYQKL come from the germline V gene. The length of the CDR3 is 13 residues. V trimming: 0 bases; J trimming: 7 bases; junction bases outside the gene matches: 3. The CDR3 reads CASSQDTGEEQYF. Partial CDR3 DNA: TGTGCCAGCAGCCAAGATACAGGGGAGGAACAGTAC.

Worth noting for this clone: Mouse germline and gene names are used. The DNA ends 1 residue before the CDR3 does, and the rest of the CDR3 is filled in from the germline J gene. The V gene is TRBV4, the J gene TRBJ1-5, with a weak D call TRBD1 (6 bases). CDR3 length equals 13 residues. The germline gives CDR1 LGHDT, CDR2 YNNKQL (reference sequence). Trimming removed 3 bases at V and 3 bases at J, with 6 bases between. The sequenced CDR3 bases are TGTGCCAGCAGCTACAGGGGCAACCAGGCTCCGCTT. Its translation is CASSYRGNQAPL. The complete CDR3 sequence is CASSYRGNQAPLF.

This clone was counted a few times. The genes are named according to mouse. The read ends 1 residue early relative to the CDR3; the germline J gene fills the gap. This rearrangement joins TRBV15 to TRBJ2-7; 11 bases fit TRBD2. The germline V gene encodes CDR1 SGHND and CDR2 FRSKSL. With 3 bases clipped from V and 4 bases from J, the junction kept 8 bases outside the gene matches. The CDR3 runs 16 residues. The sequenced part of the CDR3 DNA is TGTGCCAGCAGTTTGCATCCGGGACTGGGGGCTTATGAACAGTAC. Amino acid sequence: CASSLHPGLGAYEQY. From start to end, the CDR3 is CASSLHPGLGAYEQYF.

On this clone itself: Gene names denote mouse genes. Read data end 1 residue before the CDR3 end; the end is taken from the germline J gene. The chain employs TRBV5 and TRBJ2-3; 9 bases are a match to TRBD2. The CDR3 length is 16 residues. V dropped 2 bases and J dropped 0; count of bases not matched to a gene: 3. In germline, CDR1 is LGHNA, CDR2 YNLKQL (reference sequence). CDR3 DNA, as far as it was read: TGTGCCAGCAGCCAATGGACTGGGGTCAGTGCAGAAACGCTGTAT. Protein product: CASSQWTGVSAETLY. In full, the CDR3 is CASSQWTGVSAETLYF.

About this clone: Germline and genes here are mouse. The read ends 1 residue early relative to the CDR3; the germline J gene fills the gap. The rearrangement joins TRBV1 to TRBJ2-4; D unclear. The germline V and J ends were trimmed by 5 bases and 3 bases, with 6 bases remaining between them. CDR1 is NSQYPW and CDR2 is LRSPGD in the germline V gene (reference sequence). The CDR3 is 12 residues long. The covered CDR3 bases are TGCACCTGCAGTAGACAACAAAACACCTTGTAC. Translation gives CTCSRQQNTLY. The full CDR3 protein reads CTCSRQQNTLYF. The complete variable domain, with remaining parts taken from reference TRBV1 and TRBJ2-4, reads VTLLEQNPRWRLVPRGQAVNLRCILKNSQYPWMSWYQQDLQKQLQWLFTLRSPGDKEVKSLPGADYLATRVTDTELRLQVANMSQGRTLYCTCSRQQNTLYFGAGTRLSVL.

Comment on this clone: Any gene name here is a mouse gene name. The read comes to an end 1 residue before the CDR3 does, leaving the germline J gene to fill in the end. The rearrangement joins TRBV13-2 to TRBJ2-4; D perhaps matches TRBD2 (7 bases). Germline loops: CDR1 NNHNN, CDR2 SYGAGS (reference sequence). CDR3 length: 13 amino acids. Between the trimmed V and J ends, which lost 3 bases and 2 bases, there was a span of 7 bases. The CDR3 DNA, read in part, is TGTGCCAGCGGTGGGGGGGCTCAAAACACCTTGTAC. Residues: CASGGGAQNTLY. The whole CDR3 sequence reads CASGGGAQNTLYF.

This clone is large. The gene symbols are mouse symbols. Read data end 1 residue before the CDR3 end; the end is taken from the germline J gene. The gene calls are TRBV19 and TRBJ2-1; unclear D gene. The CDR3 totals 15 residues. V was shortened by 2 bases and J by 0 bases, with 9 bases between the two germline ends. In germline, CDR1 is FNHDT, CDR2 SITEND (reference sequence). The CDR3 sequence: CASSIPGYNYAEQFF. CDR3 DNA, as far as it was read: TGTGCCAGCAGTATCCCGGGTTATAACTATGCTGAGCAGTTC.

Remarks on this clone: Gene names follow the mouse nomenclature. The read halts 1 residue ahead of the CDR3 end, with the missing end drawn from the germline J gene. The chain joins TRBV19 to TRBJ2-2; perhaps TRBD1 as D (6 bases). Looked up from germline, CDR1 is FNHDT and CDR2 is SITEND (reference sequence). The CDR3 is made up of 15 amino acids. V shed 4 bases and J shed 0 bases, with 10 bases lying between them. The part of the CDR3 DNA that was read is TGTGCCAGCAGTTCGGGACACGCAAACACCGGGCAGCTCTAC. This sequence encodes CASSSGHANTGQLY. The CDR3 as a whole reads CASSSGHANTGQLYF.

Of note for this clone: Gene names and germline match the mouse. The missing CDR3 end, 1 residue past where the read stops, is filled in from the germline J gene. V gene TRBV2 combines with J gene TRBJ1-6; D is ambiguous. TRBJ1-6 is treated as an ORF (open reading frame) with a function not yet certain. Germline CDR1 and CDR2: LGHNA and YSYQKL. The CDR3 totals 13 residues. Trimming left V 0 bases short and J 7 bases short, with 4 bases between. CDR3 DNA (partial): TGTGCCAGCAGCCAAGAAACAAATTCGCCCCTCTAC. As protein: CASSQETNSPLY. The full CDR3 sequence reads CASSQETNSPLYF.

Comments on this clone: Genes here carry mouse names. The DNA read from the CDR3 is TGTGCCAGCTCCCAGGGGACAGGTTTTTCTGGAAATACGCTCTAT. Amino acids: CASSQGTGFSGNTLY. The CDR3 in its entirety is CASSQGTGFSGNTLYF. The chain employs TRBV12-1 and TRBJ1-3; 8 bases align to TRBD1. The read ends 1 residue early relative to the CDR3; the germline J gene fills the gap. The CDR3 consists of 16 residues. Germline loops: CDR1 SGHSN, CDR2 HYEKVE. V trimming: 4 bases; J trimming: 0 bases; junction bases outside the gene matches: 7.

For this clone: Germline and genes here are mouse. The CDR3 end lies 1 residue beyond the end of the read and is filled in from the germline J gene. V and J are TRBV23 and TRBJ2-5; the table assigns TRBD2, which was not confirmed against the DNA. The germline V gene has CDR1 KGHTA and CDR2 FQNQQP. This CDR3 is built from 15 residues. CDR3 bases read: TGCTCCAGCAGTCAAAAAACTGGGGGTCAAGACACCCAGTAC. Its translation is CSSSQKTGGQDTQY. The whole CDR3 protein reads CSSSQKTGGQDTQYF.

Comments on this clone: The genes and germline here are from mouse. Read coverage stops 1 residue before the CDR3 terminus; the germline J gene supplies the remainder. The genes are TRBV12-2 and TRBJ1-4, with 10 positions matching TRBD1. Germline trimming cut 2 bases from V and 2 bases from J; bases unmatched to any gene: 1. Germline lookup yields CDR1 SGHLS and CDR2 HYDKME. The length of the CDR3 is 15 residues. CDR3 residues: CASSPGQGSNERLFF. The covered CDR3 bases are TGTGCCAGCTCTCCGGGACAGGGGTCCAACGAAAGATTATTT.

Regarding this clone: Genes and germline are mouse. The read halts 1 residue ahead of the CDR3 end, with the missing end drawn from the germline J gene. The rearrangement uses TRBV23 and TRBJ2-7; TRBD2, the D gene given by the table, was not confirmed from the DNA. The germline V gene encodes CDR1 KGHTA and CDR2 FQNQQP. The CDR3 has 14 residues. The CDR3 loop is CSSSPGLGAYEQYF. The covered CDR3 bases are TGCTCCAGCAGTCCGGGACTGGGGGCCTATGAACAGTAC.

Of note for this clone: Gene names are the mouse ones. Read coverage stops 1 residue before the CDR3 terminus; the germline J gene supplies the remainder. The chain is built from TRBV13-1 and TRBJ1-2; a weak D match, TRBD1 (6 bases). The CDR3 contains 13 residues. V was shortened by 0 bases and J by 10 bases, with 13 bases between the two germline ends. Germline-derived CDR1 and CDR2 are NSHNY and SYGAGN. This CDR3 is CASSDEVGAGYTF. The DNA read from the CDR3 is TGTGCCAGCAGTGATGAGGTGGGGGCAGGCTACACC.